The 11 T cell receptor beta chains reported below all come from one sample, sequenced in a study of blood T cells in healthy people across ages. Using a J-beta primer mix together with a sample-barcoded 5' primer, a second PCR was run for about 7 to 12 cycles. TCRdb recomputed calls from the 5' RACE reads with MiXCR, one row per CDR3 protein. The sample lists more than 1,400,000 distinct CDR3 sequences; about 40% were seen once. Sequencing was done on a sample of blood. All receptors derive from a woman between 18 and 29 years old in good health.

The chain links TRBV29-1 to TRBJ2-3, with D perhaps matching TRBD2 (6 bases). The CDR3 extends over 16 amino acids. CDR1 and CDR2 from the germline V gene are SQVTM and ANQGSEA. V gave up 6 bases and J gave up 0 bases, with 19 bases separating them. The CDR3 DNA follows: TGCAGCGTCCTCCCCACTGGCAGCGGGAGCACAGATACGCAGTATTTT. Protein: CSVLPTGSGSTDTQYF.

V gene TRBV11-2 combines with J gene TRBJ1-2; no definite D call. The CDR3 has 15 residues. Germline V gives CDR1 SGHAT, CDR2 FQNNGV. The V end was cut by 6 bases, the J end by 0 bases, with 14 bases between. This CDR3 is CASSGSVTPNYGYTF. CDR3 DNA sequence: TGTGCCAGCAGTGGGAGTGTCACGCCTAACTATGGCTACACCTTC.

This chain joins TRBV6-5 and TRBJ2-1; D unclear. The CDR3 sequence is 16 residues long. V lost 4 bases and J lost 2, with 15 bases in between. Germline values: CDR1 MNHEY, CDR2 SVGAGI. CDR3 coding DNA: TGTGCCAGCAGTTCCGGACGACTGAGCGCCTACAATGAGCAGTTCTTC. It specifies CASSSGRLSAYNEQFF.

This chain joins TRBV7-3 and TRBJ1-1, with D unresolved. This CDR3 has 14 amino acids. V was pared by 6 bases and J by 6 bases, with 17 bases between. The germline V gene encodes CDR1 SGHTA and CDR2 FQGTGA. CDR3 amino acids: CASRVYGFGSEAFF. The CDR3 coding sequence is TGTGCCAGCAGGGTGTATGGGTTTGGCTCTGAAGCTTTCTTT.

V usage is TRBV4-1 and J usage is TRBJ1-5; tentatively, D is TRBD1 (5 bases). CDR3 size: 17 residues. The V and J ends lost 0 bases and 0 bases respectively, with 12 bases between them. Germline V gene lookup returns CDR1 MGHRA and CDR2 YSYEKL. CDR3 residues: CASSQDRDGYSNQPQHF. The CDR3 region has the DNA TGCGCCAGCAGCCAAGACCGGGACGGTTATAGCAATCAGCCCCAGCATTTT.

The chain links TRBV20-1 to TRBJ2-7; D not resolved. CDR1 and CDR2 (germline): DFQATT, SNEGSKA (reference sequence). CDR3 length equals 14 residues. The V and J ends lost 6 bases and 0 bases respectively, with 15 bases between them. CDR3 in amino acids: CSATSGRFSYEQYF. The CDR3 bases are TGCAGTGCGACCTCCGGGCGGTTCTCCTACGAGCAGTACTTC.

The chain combines TRBV7-9 with TRBJ1-4; the D gene is possibly TRBD1 (6 bases). CDR3 length equals 14 residues. CDR1 and CDR2 (germline): SEHNR, FQNEAQ (reference sequence). Deletions cut 4 bases from V and 7 bases from J, with 13 bases between. CDR3 amino acids: CASSSSGTFEKLFF. The CDR3, as DNA: TGTGCCAGCAGCTCCAGTGGGACATTTGAAAAACTGTTTTTT.

J is TRBJ2-1 and V is TRBV9, with D maybe TRBD1 (6 bases). The J call is doubtful: the DNA matches TRBJ2-7 better. The length of the CDR3 is 13 residues. Germline CDR1 is SGDLS and CDR2 is YYNGEE. The CDR3 spells CASSVARDNEQYF. The CDR3 nucleotides are TGTGCCAGCAGCGTAGCAAGGGACAATGAGCAGTACTTC.

This clonotype was detected ten times or more. The chain combines TRBV11-2 with TRBJ1-4, with D unclear. CDR3 size: 13 residues. Trimming took off 1 base at V and 7 bases at J, with 7 bases between the two ends. Per the germline V gene, CDR1 is SGHAT and CDR2 is FQNNGV. The CDR3 is CASSLGGSEKLFF. The CDR3 DNA sequence: TGTGCCAGCAGCTTAGGAGGGTCTGAAAAACTGTTTTTT. The variable domain in full, with the rest retrieved from reference TRBV11-2 and TRBJ1-4, is EAGVAQSPRYKIIEKRQSVAFWCNPISGHATLYWYQQILGQGPKLLIQFQNNGVVDDSQLPKDRFSAERLKGVDSTLKIQPAKLEDSAVYLCASSLGGSEKLFFGSGTQLSVL.

The chain recombines TRBV21-1 with TRBJ2-5; TRBD1, the table's D call, was not compared with the DNA. TRBV21-1 is a listed pseudogene. This CDR3 spans 15 amino acids. The CDR3 nucleotides are TGTGCCAGCAGCAAAGTAGCGCCTTATCAAGAGACCCAGTACTTC. It yields the protein CASSKVAPYQETQYF.

The chain uses TRBV7-9 and TRBJ1-2, with a possible D match to TRBD1 (5 bases). V lost 0 bases to trimming and J lost 5 bases, with 13 bases between them. The CDR3 length is 15 residues. Germline CDR1 reads SEHNR; CDR2 reads FQNEAQ (reference sequence). The CDR3 bases are TGTGCCAGCAGCTTAGCCGGGGCAGGCCGATATGGCTACACCTTC. Encoded protein: CASSLAGAGRYGYTF.